The sequence of this TCR beta chain was determined in a study of blood T cell repertoires in COVID-19. Across the whole study: Samples came from the United States, Italy and Spain, spanning acute and convalescent COVID-19. T cells, B-cell-depleted T cells, or PBMCs provided the cDNA or gDNA that served as material.

Patients of the Seattle cohort, enrolled during active infection, were followed longitudinally. In the original analysis: Reference gene primers were amplified, and this amplification served to estimate nucleated cell counts. The table came from immunoSEQ multiplex PCR; TCRdb's copy has only in-frame clones and leaves some out. That table furnishes V, J and clone size, whereas the DNA furnished D and trimming. The table shows hundreds of thousands of clones, with around 89% occurring only once. The sequencing input was peripheral blood. The clonotype comes from a woman aged 30 to 39 with COVID-19, enrolled during active disease.

The CDR3 spells CASSSVGWGQSTDTQYF. CDR3 DNA: TGTGCCAGCTCATCTGTTGGGTGGGGACAGAGCACAGATACGCAGTATTTT. The chain couples TRBV18 to TRBJ2-3; 7 bases align to TRBD1. This CDR3 comprises 17 residues. The V segment lost 5 bases and the J segment 0 bases; nucleotides outside the gene matches: 11. From germline, CDR1 is KGHSH and CDR2 LQKENI.